Many counts were recorded for the clone carrying this T cell receptor beta chain. Its antigen remains unknown. The data derive from a study of T cell repertoires in cytomegalovirus infection. Across the study: Through public TCR beta signatures, both CMV infection and matching HLA type were indicated.

TCRdb called the reads again in MiXCR, with one record for every CDR3 protein. In the table there are about 220,000 distinct CDR3 sequences, about 39% of which are singletons. This TCR was recovered from a human donor in good health (CMV status not recorded). Some clones in this sample may be carry-over from other donors' samples. Sequenced material: CD8+ T cells from cultured PBMCs, taken from culture after CMV antigen stimulation.

CDR3 sequence (DNA): TGTGCCAGCAGCTCGGTGGTGACAGGGAACGACAATGAGCAGTTCTTC. Translated, it gives CASSSVVTGNDNEQFF. The rearrangement links TRBV7-6 to TRBJ2-1, with 7 nucleotides matching TRBD1. The CDR3 is 16 residues long. CDR1 and CDR2 (germline): SGHVS, FNYEAQ. J was trimmed by 5 bases and V by 4 bases; bases with no gene match: 11.